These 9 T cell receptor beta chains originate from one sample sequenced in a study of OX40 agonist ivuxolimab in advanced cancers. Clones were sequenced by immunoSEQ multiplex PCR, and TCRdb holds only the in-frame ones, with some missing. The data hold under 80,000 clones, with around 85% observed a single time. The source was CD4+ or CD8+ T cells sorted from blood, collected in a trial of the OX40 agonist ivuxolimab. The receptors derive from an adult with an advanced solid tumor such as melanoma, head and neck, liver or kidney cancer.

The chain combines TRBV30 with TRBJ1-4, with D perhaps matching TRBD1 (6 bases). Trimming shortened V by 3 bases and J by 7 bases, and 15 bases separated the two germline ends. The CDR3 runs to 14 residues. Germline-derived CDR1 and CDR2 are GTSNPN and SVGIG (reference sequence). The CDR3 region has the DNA TGTGCCTGGAGGACGACAGGTCCCCTTGAAAAACTGTTTTTT. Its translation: CAWRTTGPLEKLFF.

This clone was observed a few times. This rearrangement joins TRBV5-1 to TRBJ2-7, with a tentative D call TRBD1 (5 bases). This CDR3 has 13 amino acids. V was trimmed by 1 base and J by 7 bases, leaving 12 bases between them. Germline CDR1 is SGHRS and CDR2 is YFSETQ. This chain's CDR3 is CASSLTGMDEQYF. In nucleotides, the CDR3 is TGCGCCAGCAGCTTGACAGGTATGGATGAGCAGTACTTC.

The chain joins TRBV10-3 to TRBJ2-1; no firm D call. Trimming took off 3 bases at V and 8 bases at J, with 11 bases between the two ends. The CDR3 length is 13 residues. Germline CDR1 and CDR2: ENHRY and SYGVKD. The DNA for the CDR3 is TGTGCCATCAGTGAAACCAGGTTTGATGAGCAGTTCTTC. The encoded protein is CAISETRFDEQFF.

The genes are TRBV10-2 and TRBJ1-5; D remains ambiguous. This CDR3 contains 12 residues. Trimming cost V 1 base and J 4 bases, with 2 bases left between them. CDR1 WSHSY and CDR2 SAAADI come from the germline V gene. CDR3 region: CASSELNQPQHF. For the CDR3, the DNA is TGCGCCAGCAGTGAGTTAAATCAGCCCCAGCATTTT.

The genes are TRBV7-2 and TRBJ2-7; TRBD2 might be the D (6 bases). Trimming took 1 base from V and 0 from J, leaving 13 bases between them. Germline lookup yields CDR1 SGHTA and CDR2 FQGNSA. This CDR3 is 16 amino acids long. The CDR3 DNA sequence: TGTGCCAGCAGCTTAGGGGGGGACTCCTACTCCTACGAGCAGTACTTC. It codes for CASSLGGDSYSYEQYF. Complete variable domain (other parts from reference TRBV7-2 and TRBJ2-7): GAGVSQSPSNKVTEKGKDVELRCDPISGHTALYWYRQSLGQGLEFLIYFQGNSAPDKSGLPSDRFSAERTGGSVSTLTIQRTQQEDSAVYLCASSLGGDSYSYEQYFGPGTRLTVT.

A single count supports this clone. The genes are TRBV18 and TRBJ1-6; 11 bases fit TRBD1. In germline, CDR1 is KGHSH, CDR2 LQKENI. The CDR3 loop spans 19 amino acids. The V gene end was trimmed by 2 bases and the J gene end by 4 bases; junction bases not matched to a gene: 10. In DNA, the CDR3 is TGTGCCAGCTCACCAATCCGCTGGGGGACAGGGGGATATAATTCACCCCTCCACTTT. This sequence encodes CASSPIRWGTGGYNSPLHF.

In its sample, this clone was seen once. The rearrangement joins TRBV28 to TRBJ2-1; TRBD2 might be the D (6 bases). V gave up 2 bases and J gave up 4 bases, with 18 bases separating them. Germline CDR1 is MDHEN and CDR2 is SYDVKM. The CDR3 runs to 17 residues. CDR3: CASSLNSGRVGYNEQFF. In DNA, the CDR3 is TGTGCCAGCAGTTTAAATAGCGGCAGGGTGGGATACAATGAGCAGTTCTTC.

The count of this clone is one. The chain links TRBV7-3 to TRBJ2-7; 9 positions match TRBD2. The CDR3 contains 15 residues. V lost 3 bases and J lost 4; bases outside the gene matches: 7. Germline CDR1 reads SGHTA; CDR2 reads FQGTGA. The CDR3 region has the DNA TGTGCCAGCAGCTTTCAAGCGGGGGGCGGGTACGAGCAGTACTTC. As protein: CASSFQAGGGYEQYF. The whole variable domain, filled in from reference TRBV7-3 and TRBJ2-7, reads GAGVSQTPSNKVTEKGKYVELRCDPISGHTALYWYRQSLGQGPEFLIYFQGTGAADDSGLPNDRFFAVRPEGSVSTLKIQRTERGDSAVYLCASSFQAGGGYEQYFGPGTRLTVT.

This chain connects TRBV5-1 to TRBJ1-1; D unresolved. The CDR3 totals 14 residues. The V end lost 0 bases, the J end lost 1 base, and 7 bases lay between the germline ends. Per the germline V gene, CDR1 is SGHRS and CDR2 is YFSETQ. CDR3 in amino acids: CASSLVLWNTEAFF. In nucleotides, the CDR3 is TGCGCCAGCAGCTTGGTTCTGTGGAACACTGAAGCTTTCTTT.